This T cell receptor (beta chain) was identified during a study of blood T cell repertoires in COVID-19. The CDR3 length is 14 residues. Only in-frame clones appear in the TCRdb table, and some are missing; sequencing was by immunoSEQ multiplex PCR. The sample lists over 150,000 clones; around 85% were seen once. Participants were placed into cohorts based on the clinical history they reported. The receptor comes from a middle-aged man who had recovered from COVID-19. Sequenced input: PBMCs or T cells enriched from blood (not recorded which). The V call is TRBV1, the J call TRBJ1-2. TRBV1 is a pseudogene segment. The CDR3 DNA reads TGCACCAGCAGCCAAGATCGAGGCTCCTATGGCTACACCTTC. Its protein is CTSSQDRGSYGYTF.